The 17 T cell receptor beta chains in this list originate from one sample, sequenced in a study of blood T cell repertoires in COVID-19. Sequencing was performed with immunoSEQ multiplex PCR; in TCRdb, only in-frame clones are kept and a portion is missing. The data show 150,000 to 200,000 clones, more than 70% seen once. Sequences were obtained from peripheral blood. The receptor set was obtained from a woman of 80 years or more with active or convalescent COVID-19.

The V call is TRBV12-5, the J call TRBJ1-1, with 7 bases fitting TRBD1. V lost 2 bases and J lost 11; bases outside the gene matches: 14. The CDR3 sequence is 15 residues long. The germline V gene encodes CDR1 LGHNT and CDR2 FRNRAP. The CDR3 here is CASGLTGTALQEAFF. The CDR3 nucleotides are TGTGCTAGTGGTTTGACCGGGACAGCCCTTCAGGAGGCTTTCTTT.

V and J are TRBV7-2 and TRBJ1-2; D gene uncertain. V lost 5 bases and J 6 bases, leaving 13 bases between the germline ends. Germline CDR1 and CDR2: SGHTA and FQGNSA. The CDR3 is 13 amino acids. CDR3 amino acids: CASSIQTAHGYTF. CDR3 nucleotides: TGTGCCAGCAGCATACAGACGGCACATGGCTACACCTTC.

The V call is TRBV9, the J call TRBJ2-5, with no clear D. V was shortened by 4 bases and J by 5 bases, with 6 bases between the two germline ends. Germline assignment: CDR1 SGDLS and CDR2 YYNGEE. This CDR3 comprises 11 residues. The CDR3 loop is CASSREETQYF. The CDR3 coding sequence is TGTGCCAGCAGCCGCGAGGAGACCCAGTACTTC.

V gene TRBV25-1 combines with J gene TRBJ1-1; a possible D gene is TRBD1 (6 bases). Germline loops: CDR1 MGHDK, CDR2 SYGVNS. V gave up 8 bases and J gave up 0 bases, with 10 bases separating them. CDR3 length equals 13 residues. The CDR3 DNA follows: TGTGCCAGCGCCGGGACAATGAACACTGAAGCTTTCTTT. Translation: CASAGTMNTEAFF.

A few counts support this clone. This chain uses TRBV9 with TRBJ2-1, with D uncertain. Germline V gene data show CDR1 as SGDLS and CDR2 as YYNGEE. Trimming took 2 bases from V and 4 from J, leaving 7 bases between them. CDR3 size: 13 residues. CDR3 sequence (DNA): TGTGCCAGCAGCGTTAGCTGGTACAATGAGCAGTTCTTC. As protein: CASSVSWYNEQFF.

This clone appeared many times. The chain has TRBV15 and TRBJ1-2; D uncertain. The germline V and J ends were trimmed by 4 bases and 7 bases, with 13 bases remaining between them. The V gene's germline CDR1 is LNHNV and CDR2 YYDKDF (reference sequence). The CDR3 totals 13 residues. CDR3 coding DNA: TGTGCCACCAGCAAAGACCGGTTAACTGGCTACACCTTC. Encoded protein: CATSKDRLTGYTF.

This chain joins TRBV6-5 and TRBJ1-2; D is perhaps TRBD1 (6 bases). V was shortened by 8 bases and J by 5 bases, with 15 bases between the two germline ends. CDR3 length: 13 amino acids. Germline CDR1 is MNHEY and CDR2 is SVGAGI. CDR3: CASWETGHYGYTF. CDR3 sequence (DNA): TGTGCCAGCTGGGAGACAGGACATTATGGCTACACCTTC.

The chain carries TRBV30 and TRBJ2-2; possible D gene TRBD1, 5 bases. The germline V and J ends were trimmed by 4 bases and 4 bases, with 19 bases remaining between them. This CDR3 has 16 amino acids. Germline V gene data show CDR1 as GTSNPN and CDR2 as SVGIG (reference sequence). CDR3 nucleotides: TGTGCCTGGATTAGGGGCGATATGGTCTCCACCGGGGAGCTGTTTTTT. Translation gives CAWIRGDMVSTGELFF.

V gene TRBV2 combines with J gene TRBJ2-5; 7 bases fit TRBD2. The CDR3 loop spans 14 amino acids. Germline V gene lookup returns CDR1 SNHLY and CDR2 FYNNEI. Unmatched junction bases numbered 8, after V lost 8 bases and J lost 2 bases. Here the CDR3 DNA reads TGTGCCAGCCGGGTGGGAGGGGCACAAGAGACCCAGTACTTC. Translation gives CASRVGGAQETQYF.

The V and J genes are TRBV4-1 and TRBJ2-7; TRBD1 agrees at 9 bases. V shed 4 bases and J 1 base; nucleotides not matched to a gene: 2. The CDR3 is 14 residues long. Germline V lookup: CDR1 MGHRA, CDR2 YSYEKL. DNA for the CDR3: TGCGCCAGCAGCCGGGACAGGGCTTCCTACGAGCAGTACTTC. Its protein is CASSRDRASYEQYF.

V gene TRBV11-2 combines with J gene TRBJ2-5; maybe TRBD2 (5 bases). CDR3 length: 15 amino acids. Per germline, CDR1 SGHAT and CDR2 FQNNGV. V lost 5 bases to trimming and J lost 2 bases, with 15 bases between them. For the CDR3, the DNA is TGTGCCAGCAGCACGGTGCGGGTGCCGCAAGAGACCCAGTACTTC. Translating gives CASSTVRVPQETQYF.

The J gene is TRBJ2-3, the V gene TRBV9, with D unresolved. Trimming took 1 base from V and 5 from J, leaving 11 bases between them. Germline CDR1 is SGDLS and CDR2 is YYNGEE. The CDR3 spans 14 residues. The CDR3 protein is CASSVSPTGDTQYF. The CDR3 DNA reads TGTGCCAGCAGCGTAAGCCCGACTGGAGATACGCAGTATTTT.

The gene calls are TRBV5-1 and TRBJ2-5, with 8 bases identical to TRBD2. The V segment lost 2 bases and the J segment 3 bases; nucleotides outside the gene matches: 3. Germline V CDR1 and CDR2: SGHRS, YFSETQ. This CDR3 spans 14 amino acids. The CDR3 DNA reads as TGCGCCAGCAGCTTACAACTAGCGGAAGAGACCCAGTACTTC. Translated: CASSLQLAEETQYF. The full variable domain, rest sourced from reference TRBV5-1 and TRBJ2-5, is KAGVTQTPRYLIKTRGQQVTLSCSPISGHRSVSWYQQTPGQGLQFLFEYFSETQRNKGNFPGRFSGRQFSNSRSEMNVSTLELGDSALYLCASSLQLAEETQYFGPGTRLLVL.

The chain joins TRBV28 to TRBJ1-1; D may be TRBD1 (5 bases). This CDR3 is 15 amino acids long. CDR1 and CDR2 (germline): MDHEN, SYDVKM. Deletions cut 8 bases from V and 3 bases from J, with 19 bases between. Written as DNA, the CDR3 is TGTGCCAGCCTCCGAGGCGGGACGGCGGACACTGAAGCTTTCTTT. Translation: CASLRGGTADTEAFF.

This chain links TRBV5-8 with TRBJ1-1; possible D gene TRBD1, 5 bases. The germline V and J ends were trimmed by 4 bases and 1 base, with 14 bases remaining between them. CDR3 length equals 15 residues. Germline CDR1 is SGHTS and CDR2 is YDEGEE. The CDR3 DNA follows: TGTGCCAGCAGCACAGGACGGTTTAAGAACACTGAAGCTTTCTTT. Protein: CASSTGRFKNTEAFF.

This CDR3 is CASRGVGGLNEQFF. CDR3 DNA sequence: TGTGCCAGCAGGGGCGTAGGGGGTTTGAATGAGCAGTTCTTC. The rearrangement links TRBV28 to TRBJ2-1, with D possibly matching TRBD1 (6 bases). This CDR3 region has 14 residues. V was shortened by 6 bases and J by 7 bases, with 16 bases between the two germline ends. Germline values: CDR1 MDHEN, CDR2 SYDVKM.

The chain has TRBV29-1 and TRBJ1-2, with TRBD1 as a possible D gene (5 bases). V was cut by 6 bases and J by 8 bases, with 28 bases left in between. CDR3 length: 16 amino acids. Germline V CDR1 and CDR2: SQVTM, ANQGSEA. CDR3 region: CSVTRQGGPYMGGYTF. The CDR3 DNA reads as TGCAGCGTCACGAGGCAGGGAGGCCCCTATATGGGCGGCTACACCTTC.